The present entry profiles one T cell receptor (beta chain) with its context. Its specificity is not known. The PCR ran on 60 Vbeta and 13 Jbeta primers. TCRdb's table, derived via immunoSEQ multiplex PCR, lists solely in-frame clones and lacks some. Seen here are roughly 110,000 clones, about 70% observed once, and the top ten hold less than 3.5%. The record originates from a study of cytomegalovirus exposure and HLA in healthy donors. Overall study findings and caveats: It was in a later analysis that TCR association rates were seen to vary by HLA locus, highest for DRB1 and lowest for HLA-C.

The CDR3 has 13 residues. Germline CDR1 reads SEHNR; CDR2 reads FQNEAQ (reference sequence). The J segment lost 6 bases and the V segment lost 3 bases, leaving 4 bases of the junction unmatched. The receptor was derived from a female donor in good health and CMV-seronegative. The J gene is TRBJ2-7, the V gene TRBV7-9; 8 nucleotides align to TRBD1. The specimen was PBMCs. CDR3 sequence: CASSLETGVEQYF. For the CDR3, the DNA is TGTGCCAGCAGCTTGGAGACAGGGGTCGAGCAGTACTTC.